This TCR beta chain was identified in a study of blood T cell repertoires in COVID-19. Study-level background: T cells, B-cell-depleted T cells, or PBMCs provided the cDNA or gDNA that served as material.

Clones were read by immunoSEQ multiplex PCR, and TCRdb kept only the in-frame ones, dropping some. The sample lists around 400,000 clones, roughly nine tenths occurring once. There are 20 residues in the CDR3. The V gene's germline CDR1 is MNHEY and CDR2 SVGEGT. V dropped 2 bases and J dropped 0; count of bases not matched to a gene: 14. The receptor comes from a man in his forties with acute or convalescent COVID-19. The gene calls are TRBV6-2 or TRBV6-3 and TRBJ1-2; TRBD1 matches at 11 bases. Material: peripheral blood. CDR3 coding DNA: TGTGCCAGCAGTTACAGCACACCGGGACAGGGGGAAGGAGCTAACTATGGCTACACCTTC. This encodes CASSYSTPGQGEGANYGYTF.